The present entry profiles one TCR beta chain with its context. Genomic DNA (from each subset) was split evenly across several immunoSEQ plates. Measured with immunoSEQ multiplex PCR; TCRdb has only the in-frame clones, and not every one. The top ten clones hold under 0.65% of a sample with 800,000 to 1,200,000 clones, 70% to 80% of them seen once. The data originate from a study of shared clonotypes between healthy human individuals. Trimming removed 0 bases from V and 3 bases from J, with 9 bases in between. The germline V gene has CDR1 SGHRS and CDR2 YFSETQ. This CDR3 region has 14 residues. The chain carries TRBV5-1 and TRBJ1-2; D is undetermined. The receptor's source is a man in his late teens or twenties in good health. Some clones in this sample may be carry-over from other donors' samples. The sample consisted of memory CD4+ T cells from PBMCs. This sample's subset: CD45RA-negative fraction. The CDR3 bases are TGCGCCAGCAGCTTGGCCAGTGGGGACTATGGCTACACCTTC. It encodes CASSLASGDYGYTF.